This T cell receptor beta chain was documented in a study of blood T cell repertoires in COVID-19. The CDR3 has 15 amino acids. Germline V gives CDR1 KGHSH, CDR2 LQKENI. The V segment lost 3 bases and the J segment 6 bases; nucleotides outside the gene matches: 6. Using immunoSEQ multiplex PCR, the repertoire was profiled, and TCRdb retains in-frame clones only, with some absent. The data contain more than 400,000 clones, around 91% of them seen just once; the ten biggest clones take up roughly 0.66%. Before being deemed recovered, Cohort 3 donors had two negative PCRs, clearance, or symptom resolution.

The genes are TRBV18 and TRBJ2-2; TRBD1 matches 8 bases. The TCR was taken from a young man who had recovered from COVID-19. The specimen was PBMCs or T cells enriched from blood (not recorded which). The CDR3 spells CASSPLQGASGELFF. DNA of the CDR3: TGTGCCAGCTCACCTCTCCAGGGGGCTTCCGGGGAGCTGTTTTTT.